This T cell receptor (beta chain) was sequenced for a study of blood T cell repertoires in COVID-19. Study overall: Both acute and convalescent COVID-19 samples were obtained from the United States, Italy and Spain.

Looked up from germline, CDR1 is MDHEN and CDR2 is SYDVKM. Trimming took 6 bases from V and 7 from J; bases not matched to a gene: 8. The CDR3 extends over 13 amino acids. Authors' methods: Amplification from reference gene primers served as the basis for estimated nucleated cell counts. This table comes from immunoSEQ multiplex PCR, and its TCRdb copy is limited to in-frame clones, with some not included. D and trimming come from the DNA, and the V and J calls and clone size come from that table. This sample has roughly 80,000 clones, with about 89% found just once. The sequenced material came from peripheral blood. The chain links TRBV28 to TRBJ2-7; TRBD1 agrees at 8 bases. The TCR originated in a woman aged 55 to 70 with acute or convalescent COVID-19. The CDR3: CASSVTGGVEQYF. The CDR3 DNA reads TGTGCCAGCAGCGTAACAGGGGGTGTGGAGCAGTACTTC.